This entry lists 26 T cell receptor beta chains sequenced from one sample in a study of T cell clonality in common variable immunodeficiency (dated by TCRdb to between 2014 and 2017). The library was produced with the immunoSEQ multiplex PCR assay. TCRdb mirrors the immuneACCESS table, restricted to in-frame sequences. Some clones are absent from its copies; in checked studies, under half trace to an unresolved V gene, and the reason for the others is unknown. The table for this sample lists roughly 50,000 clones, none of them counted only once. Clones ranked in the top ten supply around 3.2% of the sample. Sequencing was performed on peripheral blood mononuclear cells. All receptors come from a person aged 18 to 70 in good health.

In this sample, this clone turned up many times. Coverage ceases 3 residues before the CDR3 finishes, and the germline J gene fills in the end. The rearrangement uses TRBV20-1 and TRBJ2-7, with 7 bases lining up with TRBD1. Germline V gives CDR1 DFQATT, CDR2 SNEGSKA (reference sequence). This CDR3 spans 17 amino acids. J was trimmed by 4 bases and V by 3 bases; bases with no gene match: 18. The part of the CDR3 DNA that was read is TGCAGTGCTAGCCGGGACAGACTAACCATGGACCCTTACGAG. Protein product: CSASRDRLTMDPYE. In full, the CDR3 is CSASRDRLTMDPYEQYF.

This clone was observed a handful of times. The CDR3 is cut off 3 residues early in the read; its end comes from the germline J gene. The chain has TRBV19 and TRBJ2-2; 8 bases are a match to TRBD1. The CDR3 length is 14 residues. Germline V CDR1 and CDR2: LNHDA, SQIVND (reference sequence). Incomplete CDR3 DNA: TGTGCCAGTAAGAGGGGACAGGCTAATGAAAAG. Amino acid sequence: CASKRGQANEK. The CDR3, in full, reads CASKRGQANEKLFF.

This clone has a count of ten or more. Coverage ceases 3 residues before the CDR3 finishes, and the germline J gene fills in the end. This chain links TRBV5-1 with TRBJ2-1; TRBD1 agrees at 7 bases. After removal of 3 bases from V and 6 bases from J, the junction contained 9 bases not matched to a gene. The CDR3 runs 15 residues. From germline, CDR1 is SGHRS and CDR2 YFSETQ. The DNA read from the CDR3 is TGCGCCAGCAGCTCACAGGGGTCAGGTTTCAATGAG. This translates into CASSSQGSGFNE. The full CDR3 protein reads CASSSQGSGFNEQFF.

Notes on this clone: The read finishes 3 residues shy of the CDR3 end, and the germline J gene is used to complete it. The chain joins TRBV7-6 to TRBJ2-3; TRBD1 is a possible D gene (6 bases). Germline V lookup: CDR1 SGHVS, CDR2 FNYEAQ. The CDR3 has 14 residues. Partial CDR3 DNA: TGTGCCAGCAGCTTGGACAGAGGCAATCAGCCG. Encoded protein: CASSLDRGNQP. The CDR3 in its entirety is CASSLDRGNQPQYF.

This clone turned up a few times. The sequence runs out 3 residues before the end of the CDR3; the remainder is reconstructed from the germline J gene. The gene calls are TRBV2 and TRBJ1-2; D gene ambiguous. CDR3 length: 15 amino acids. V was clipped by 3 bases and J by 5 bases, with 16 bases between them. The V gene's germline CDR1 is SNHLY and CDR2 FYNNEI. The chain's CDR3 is CASSDSVGVGYGYTF. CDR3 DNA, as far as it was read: TGTGCCAGCAGTGATAGTGTCGGGGTTGGGTATGGC.

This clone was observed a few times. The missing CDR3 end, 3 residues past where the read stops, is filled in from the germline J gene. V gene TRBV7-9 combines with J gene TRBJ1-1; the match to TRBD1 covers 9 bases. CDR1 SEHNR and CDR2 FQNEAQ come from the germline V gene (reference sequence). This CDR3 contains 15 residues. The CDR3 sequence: CASSLWDRASLQAFF. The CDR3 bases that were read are TGTGCCAGCAGCTTATGGGACAGGGCATCTCTCCAA.

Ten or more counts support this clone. CDR3 bases read: TGTGCCAGCAGCATACGGGGAGGATACGAG. Translating gives CASSIRGGYE. The complete CDR3 sequence is CASSIRGGYEQYF. This chain uses TRBV7-2 with TRBJ2-7; a weak D match, TRBD2 (6 bases). Read data end 3 residues before the CDR3 end; the end is taken from the germline J gene. Between the trimmed V and J ends, which lost 5 bases and 4 bases, there was a span of 12 bases. The CDR3 covers 13 residues. The V gene's germline CDR1 is SGHTA and CDR2 FQGNSA.

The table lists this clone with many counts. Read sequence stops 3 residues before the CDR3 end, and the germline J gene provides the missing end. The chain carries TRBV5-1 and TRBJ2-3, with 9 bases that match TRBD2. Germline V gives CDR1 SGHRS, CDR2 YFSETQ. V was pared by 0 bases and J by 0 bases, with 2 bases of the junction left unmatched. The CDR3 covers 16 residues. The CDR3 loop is CASSLGLAVSTDTQYF. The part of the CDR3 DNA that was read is TGCGCCAGCAGCTTGGGACTAGCGGTTAGCACAGATACG.

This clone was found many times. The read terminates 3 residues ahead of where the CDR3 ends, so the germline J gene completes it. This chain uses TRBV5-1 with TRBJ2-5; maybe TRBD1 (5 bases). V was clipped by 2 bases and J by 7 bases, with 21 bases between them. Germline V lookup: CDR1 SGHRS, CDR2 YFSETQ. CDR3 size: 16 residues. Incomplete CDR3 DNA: TGCGCCAGCAGCTTACAGACAGTGAGGTCAAAGGTGACC. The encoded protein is CASSLQTVRSKVT. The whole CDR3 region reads CASSLQTVRSKVTQYF.

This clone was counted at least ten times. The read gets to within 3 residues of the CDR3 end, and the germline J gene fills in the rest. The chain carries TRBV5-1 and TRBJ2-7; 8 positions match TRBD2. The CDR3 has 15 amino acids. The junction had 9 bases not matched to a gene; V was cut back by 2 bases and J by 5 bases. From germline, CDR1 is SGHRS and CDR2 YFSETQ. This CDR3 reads CASSFGTRNPNEQYF. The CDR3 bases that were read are TGCGCCAGCAGCTTCGGGACTAGAAACCCCAACGAG.

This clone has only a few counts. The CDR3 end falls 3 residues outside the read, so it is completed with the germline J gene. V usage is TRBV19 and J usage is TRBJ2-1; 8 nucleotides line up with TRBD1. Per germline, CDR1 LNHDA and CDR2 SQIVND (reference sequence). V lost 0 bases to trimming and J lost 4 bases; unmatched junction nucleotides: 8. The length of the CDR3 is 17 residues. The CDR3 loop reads CASSIDRAQGDYNEQFF. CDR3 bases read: TGTGCCAGTAGTATAGATCGGGCACAGGGGGATTACAATGAG.

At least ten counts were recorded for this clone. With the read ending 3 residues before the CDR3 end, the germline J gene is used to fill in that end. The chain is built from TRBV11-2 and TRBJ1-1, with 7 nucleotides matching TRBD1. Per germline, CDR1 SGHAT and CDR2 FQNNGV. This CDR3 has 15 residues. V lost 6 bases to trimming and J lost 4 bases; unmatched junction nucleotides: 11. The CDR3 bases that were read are TGTGCCAGCAGTTCCTACAGGGGTAGGGGCACTGAA. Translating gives CASSSYRGRGTE. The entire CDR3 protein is CASSSYRGRGTEAFF.

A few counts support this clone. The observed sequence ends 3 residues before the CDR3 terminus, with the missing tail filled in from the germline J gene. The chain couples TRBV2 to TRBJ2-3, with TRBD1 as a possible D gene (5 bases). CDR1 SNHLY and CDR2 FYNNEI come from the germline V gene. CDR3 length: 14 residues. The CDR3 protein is CASKQDTGNQPQYF. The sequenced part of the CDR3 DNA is TGTGCCAGCAAACAGGACACGGGCAATCAGCCG.

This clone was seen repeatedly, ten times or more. CDR3 bases read: TGCAGTGCGAGGACTAGCGGGAGGGCAGTAGATACG. Translating it yields CSARTSGRAVDT. The full CDR3 protein is CSARTSGRAVDTQYF. This rearrangement joins TRBV20-1 to TRBJ2-3; 15 nucleotides match TRBD2. The observed sequence ends 3 residues before the CDR3 terminus, with the missing tail filled in from the germline J gene. The germline CDR1 and CDR2 sequences are DFQATT and SNEGSKA (reference sequence). V dropped 6 bases and J dropped 5; count of bases not matched to a gene: 6. The CDR3 is 15 amino acids.

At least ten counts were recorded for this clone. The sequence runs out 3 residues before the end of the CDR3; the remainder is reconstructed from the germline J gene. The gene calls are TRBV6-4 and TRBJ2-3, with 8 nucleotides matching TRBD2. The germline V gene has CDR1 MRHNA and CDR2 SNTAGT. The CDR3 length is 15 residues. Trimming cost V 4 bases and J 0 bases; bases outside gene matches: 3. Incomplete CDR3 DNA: TGTGCCAGCAGTGTTGCTAGCGGGAGCACAGATACG. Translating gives CASSVASGSTDT. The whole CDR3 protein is CASSVASGSTDTQYF.

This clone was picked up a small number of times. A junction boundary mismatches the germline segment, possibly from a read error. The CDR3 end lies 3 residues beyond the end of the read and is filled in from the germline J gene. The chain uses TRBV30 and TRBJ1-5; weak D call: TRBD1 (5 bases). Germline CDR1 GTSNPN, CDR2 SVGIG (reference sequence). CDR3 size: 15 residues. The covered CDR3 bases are TGTGTCTGGAGTGTACCTTTAGGGGCAGTTGAGCCC. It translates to CVWSVPLGAVEP. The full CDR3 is CVWSVPLGAVEPQHF.

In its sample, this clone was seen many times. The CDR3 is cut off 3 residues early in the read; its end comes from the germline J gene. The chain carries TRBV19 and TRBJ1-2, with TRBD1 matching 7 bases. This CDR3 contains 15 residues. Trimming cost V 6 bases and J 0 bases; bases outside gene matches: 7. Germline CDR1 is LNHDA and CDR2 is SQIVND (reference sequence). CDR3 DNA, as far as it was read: TGTGCCAGTAGCAGGGGTGGGACAGCTAACTATGGC. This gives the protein CASSRGGTANYG. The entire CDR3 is CASSRGGTANYGYTF.

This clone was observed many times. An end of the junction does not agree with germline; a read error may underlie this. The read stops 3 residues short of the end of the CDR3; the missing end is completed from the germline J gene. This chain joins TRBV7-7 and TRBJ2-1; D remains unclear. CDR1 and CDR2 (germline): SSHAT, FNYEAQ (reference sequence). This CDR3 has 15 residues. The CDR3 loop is CASSQTASSYNEQFF. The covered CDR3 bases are TGTGCTAGCAGCCAGACTGCCTCCTCCTACAATGAG. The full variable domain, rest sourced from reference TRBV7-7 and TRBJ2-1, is GAGVSQSPRYKVTKRGQDVTLRCDPISSHATLYWYQQALGQGPEFLTYFNYEAQPDKSGLPSDRFSAERPEGSISTLTIQRTEQRDSAMYRCASSQTASSYNEQFFGPGTRLTVL.

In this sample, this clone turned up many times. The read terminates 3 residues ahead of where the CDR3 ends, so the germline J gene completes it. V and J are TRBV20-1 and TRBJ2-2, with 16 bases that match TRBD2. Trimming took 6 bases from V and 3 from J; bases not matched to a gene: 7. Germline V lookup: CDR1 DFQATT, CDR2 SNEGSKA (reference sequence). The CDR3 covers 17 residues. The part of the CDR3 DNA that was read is TGCAGTGCACTGGGACTAGCGGGAGGGGGGGACACCGGGGAG. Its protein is CSALGLAGGGDTGE. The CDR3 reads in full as CSALGLAGGGDTGELFF.

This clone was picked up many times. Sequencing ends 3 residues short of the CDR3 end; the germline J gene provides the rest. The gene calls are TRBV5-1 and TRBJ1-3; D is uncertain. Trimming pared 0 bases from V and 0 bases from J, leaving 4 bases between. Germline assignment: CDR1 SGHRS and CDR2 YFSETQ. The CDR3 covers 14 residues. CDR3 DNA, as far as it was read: TGCGCCAGCAGCTTGGGACACTCTGGAAACACC. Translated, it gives CASSLGHSGNT. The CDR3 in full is CASSLGHSGNTIYF.

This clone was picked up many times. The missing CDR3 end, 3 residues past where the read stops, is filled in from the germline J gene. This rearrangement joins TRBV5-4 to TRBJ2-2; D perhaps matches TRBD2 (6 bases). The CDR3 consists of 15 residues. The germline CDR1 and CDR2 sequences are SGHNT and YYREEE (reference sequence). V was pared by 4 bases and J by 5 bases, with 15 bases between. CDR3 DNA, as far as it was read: TGTGCCAGCAGCCCCCCAGGGAGGAGGACCGGGGAG. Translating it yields CASSPPGRRTGE. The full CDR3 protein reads CASSPPGRRTGELFF.

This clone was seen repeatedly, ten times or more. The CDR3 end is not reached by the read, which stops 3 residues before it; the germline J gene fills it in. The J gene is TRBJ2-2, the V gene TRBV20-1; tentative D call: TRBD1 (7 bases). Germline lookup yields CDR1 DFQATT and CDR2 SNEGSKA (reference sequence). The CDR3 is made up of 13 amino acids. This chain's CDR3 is CSAWRGHNSPLFF. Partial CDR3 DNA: TGCAGTGCTTGGAGGGGGCATAATTCACCG.

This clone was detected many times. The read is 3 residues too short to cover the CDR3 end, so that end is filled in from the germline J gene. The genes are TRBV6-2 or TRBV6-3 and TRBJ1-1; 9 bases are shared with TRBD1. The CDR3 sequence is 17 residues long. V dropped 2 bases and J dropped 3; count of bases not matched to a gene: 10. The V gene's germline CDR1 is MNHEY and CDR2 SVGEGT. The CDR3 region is CASSYPRTGALDTEAFF. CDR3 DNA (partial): TGTGCCAGCAGTTACCCCCGGACAGGGGCTCTGGACACTGAA.

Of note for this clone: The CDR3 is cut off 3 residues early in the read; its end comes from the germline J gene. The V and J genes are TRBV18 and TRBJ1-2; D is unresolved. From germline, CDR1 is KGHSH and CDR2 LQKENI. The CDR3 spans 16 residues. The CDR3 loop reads CASSPYGRTGNQPYTF. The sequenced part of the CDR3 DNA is TGTGCCAGCTCACCATACGGAAGGACTGGAAATCAGCCC. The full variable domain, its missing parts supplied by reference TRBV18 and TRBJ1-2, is NAGVMQNPRHLVRRRGQEARLRCSPMKGHSHVYWYRQLPEEGLKFMVYLQKENIIDESGMPKERFSAEFPKEGPSILRIQQVVRGDSAAYFCASSPYGRTGNQPYTFGSGTRLTVV.

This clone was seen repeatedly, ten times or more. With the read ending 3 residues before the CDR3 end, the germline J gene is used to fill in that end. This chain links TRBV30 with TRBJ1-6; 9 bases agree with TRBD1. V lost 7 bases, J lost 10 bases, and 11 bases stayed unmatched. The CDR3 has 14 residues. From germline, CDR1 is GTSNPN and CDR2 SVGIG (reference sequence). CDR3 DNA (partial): TGTGCCTCAGACCCCGGGACAGGGCTCTCACCC. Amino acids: CASDPGTGLSP. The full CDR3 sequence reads CASDPGTGLSPLHF.

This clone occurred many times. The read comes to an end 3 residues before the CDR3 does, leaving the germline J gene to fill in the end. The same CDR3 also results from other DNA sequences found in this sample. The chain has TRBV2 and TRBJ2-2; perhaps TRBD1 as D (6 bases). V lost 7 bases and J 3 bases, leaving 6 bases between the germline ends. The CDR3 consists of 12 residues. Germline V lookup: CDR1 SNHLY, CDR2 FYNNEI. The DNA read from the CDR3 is TGTGCCAGCACAGGGGACACCGGGGAG. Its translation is CASTGDTGE. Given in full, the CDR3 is CASTGDTGELFF.